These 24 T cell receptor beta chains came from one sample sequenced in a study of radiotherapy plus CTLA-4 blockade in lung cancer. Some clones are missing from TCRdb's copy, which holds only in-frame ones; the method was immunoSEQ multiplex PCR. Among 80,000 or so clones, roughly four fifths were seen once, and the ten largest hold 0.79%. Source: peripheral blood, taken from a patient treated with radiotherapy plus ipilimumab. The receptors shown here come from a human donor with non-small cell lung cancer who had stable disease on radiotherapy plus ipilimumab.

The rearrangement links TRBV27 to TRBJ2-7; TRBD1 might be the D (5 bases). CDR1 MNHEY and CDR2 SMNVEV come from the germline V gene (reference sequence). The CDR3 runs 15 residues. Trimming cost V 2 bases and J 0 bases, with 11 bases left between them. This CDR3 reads CASSLMAGPSYEQYF. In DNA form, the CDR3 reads TGTGCCAGCAGTTTAATGGCAGGGCCCTCCTACGAGCAGTACTTC.

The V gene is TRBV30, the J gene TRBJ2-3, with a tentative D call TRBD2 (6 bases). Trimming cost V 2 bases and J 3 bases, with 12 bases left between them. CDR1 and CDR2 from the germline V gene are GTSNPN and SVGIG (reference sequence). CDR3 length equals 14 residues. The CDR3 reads CAWSTAGTTDTQYF. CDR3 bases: TGTGCCTGGAGTACTGCCGGGACTACAGATACGCAGTATTTT.

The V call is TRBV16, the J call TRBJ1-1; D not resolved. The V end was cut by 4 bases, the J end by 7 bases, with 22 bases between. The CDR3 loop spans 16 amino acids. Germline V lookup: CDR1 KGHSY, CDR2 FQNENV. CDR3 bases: TGTGCCAGCAGCCTCAATTTTGGCGGACCTGGTTTTGAAGCTTTCTTT. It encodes CASSLNFGGPGFEAFF.

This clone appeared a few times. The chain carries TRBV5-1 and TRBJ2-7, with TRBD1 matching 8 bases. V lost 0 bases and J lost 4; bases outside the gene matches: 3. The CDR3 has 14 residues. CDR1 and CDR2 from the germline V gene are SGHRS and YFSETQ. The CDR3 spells CASSLGQGRYEQYF. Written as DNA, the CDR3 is TGCGCCAGCAGCTTGGGACAGGGGAGATACGAGCAGTACTTC. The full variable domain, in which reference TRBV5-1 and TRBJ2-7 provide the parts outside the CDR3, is KAGVTQTPRYLIKTRGQQVTLSCSPISGHRSVSWYQQTPGQGLQFLFEYFSETQRNKGNFPGRFSGRQFSNSRSEMNVSTLELGDSALYLCASSLGQGRYEQYFGPGTRLTVT.

CDR3 sequence reads: CASSPGQVNTEAFF. The CDR3 DNA follows: TGTGCCAGTTCTCCTGGACAAGTAAACACTGAAGCTTTCTTT. This chain uses TRBV9 with TRBJ1-1, with a weak D call TRBD1 (5 bases). This CDR3 has 14 amino acids. V lost 8 bases and J lost 2, with 16 bases in between. Germline V CDR1 and CDR2: SGDLS, YYNGEE.

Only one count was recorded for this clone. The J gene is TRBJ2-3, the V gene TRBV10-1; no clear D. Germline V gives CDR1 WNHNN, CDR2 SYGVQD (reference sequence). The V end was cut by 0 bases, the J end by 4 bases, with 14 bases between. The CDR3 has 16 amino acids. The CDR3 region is CASSESKGREPDTQYF. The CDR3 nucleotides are TGCGCCAGCAGTGAGTCGAAGGGCCGCGAGCCAGATACGCAGTATTTT.

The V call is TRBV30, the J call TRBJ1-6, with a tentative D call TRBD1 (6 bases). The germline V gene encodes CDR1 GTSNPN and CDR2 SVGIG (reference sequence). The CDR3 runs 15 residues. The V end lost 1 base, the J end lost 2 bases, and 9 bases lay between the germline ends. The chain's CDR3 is CAWSGWTAYNSPLHF. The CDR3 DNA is TGTGCCTGGAGTGGATGGACAGCCTATAATTCACCCCTCCACTTT.

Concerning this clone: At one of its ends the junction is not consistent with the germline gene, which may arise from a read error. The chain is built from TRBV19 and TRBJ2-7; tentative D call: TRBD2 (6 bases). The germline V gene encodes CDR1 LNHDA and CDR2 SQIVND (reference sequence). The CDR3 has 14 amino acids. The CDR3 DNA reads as TGTGCCAGTAGTATAGGGGGAGGCTCCTACGAGCAGTGCTTC. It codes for CASSIGGGSYEQCF. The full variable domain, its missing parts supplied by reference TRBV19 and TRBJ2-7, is DGGITQSPKYLFRKEGQNVTLSCEQNLNHDAMYWYRQDPGQGLRLIYYSQIVNDFQKGDIAEGYSVSREKKESFPLTVTSAQKNPTAFYLCASSIGGGSYEQCFGPGTRLTVT.

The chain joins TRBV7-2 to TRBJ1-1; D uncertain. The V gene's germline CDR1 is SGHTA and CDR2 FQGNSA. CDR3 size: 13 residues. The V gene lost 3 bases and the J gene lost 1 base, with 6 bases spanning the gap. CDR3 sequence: CASSLGRNTEAFF. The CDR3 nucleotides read TGTGCCAGCAGCTTGGGCCGGAACACTGAAGCTTTCTTT.

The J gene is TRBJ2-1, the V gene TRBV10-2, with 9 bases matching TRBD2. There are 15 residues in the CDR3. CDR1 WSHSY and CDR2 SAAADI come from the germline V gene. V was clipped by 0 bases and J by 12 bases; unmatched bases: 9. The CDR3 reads CASSESGRGGLRQFF. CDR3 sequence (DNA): TGCGCCAGCAGTGAGTCAGGGCGGGGGGGCCTGAGGCAGTTCTTC.

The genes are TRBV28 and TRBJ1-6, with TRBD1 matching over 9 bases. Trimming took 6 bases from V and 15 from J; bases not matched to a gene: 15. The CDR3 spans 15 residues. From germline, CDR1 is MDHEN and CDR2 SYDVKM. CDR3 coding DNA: TGTGCCAGCAGGATCAGGACAGGGGCATCGGGGAACCTCCACTTT. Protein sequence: CASRIRTGASGNLHF. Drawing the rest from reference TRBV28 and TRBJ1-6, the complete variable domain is DVKVTQSSRYLVKRTGEKVFLECVQDMDHENMFWYRQDPGLGLRLIYFSYDVKMKEKGDIPEGYSVSREKKERFSLILESASTNQTSMYLCASRIRTGASGNLHFGNGTRLTVT.

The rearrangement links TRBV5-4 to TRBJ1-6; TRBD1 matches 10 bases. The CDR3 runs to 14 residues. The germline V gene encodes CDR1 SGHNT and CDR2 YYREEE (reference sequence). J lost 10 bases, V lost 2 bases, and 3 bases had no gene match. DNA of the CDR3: TGTGCCAGCAGCTTCCGGACAGGGGGATCACCCCTCCACTTT. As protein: CASSFRTGGSPLHF. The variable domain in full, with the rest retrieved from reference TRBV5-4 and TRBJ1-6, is ETGVTQSPTHLIKTRGQQVTLRCSSQSGHNTVSWYQQALGQGPQFIFQYYREEENGRGNFPPRFSGLQFPNYSSELNVNALELDDSALYLCASSFRTGGSPLHFGNGTRLTVT.

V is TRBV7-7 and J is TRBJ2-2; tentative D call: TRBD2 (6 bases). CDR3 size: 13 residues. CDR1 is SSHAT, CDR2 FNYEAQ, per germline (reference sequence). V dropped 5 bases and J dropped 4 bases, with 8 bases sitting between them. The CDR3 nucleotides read TGTGCCAGCAGCCCGGGGGTCACCGGGGAGCTGTTTTTT. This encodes CASSPGVTGELFF.

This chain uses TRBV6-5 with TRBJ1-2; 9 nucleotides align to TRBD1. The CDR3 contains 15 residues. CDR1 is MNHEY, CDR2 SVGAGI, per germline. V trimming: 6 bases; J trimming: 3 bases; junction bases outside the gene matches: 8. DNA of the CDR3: TGTGCCAGCAGACCACAGGGGGCCCTCTACTATGGCTACACCTTC. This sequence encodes CASRPQGALYYGYTF.

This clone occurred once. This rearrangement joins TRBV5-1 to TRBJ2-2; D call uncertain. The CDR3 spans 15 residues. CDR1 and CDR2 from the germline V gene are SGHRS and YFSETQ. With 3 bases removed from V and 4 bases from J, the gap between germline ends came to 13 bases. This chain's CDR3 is CASSSLSVGTGELFF. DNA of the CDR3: TGCGCCAGCAGCTCCCTTTCCGTAGGCACCGGGGAGCTGTTTTTT. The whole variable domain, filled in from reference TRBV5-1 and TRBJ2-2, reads KAGVTQTPRYLIKTRGQQVTLSCSPISGHRSVSWYQQTPGQGLQFLFEYFSETQRNKGNFPGRFSGRQFSNSRSEMNVSTLELGDSALYLCASSSLSVGTGELFFGEGSRLTVL.

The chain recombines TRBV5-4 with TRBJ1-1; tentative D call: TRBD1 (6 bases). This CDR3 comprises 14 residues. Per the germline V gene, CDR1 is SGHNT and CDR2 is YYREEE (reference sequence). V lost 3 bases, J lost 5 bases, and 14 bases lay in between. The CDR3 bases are TGTGCCAGCAGCTCCCCCGGGACAAGGACTGAAGCTTTCTTT. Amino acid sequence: CASSSPGTRTEAFF. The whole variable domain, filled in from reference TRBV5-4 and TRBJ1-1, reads ETGVTQSPTHLIKTRGQQVTLRCSSQSGHNTVSWYQQALGQGPQFIFQYYREEENGRGNFPPRFSGLQFPNYSSELNVNALELDDSALYLCASSSPGTRTEAFFGQGTRLTVV.

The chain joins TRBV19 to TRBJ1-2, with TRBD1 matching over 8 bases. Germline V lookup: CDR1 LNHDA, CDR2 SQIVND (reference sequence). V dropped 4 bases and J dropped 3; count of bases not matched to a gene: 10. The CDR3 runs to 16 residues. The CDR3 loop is CASSTSNPTGDYGYTF. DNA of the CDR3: TGTGCCAGTAGTACGTCGAACCCGACAGGGGACTATGGCTACACCTTC.

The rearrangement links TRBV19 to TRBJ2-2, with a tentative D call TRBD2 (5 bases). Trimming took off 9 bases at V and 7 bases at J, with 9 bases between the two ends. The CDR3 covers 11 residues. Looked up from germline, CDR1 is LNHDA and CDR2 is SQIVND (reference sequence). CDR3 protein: CASEDFGELFF. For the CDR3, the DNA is TGTGCCAGCGAGGACTTCGGGGAGCTGTTTTTT.

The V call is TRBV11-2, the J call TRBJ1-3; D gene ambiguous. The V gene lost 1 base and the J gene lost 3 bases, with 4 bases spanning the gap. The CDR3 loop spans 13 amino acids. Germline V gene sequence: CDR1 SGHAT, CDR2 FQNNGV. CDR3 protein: CASSLGIGNTIYF. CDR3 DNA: TGTGCCAGCAGCTTAGGGATTGGAAACACCATATATTTT.

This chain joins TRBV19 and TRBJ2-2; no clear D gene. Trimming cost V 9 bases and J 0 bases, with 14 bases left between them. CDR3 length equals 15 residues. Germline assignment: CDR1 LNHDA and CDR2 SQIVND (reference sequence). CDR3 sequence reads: CASTPYVSNTGELFF. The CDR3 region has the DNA TGTGCCAGCACCCCCTATGTTTCGAACACCGGGGAGCTGTTTTTT.

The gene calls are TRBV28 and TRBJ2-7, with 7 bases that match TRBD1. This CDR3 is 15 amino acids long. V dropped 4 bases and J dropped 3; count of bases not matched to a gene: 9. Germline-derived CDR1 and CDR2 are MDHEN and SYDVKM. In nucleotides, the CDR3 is TGTGCCAGCAGTTCTCCGGGACAGACGTACTACGAGCAGTACTTC. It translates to CASSSPGQTYYEQYF.

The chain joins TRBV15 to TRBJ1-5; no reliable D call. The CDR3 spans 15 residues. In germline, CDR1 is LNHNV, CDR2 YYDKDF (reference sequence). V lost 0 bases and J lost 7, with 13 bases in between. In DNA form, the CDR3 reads TGTGCCACCAGCAGAGATATGTCGGGAGGGCAGCCCCAGCATTTT. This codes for CATSRDMSGGQPQHF.

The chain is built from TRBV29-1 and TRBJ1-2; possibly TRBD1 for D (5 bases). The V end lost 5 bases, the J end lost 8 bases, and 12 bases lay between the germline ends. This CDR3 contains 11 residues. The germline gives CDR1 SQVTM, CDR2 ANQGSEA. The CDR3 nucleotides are TGCAGCGTTCGCGGGGCCGGCGGCTACACCTTC. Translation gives CSVRGAGGYTF. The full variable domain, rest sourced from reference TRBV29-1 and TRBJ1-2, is SAVISQKPSRDICQRGTSLTIQCQVDSQVTMMFWYRQQPGQSLTLIATANQGSEATYESGFVIDKFPISRPNLTFSTLTVSNMSPEDSSIYLCSVRGAGGYTFGSGTRLTVV.

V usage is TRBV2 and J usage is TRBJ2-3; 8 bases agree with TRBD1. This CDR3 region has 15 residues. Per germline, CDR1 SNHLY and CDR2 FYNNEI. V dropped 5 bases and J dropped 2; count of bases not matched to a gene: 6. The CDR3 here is CASSSQGVTTDTQYF. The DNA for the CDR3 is TGTGCCAGCAGTTCACAGGGGGTAACCACAGATACGCAGTATTTT.